This T cell receptor (beta chain) was recorded in a study of neurological immune-mediated disorders (dated by TCRdb to about 2019). At the level of the whole study: Of the roughly 35 multiple sclerosis patients, about 30 had relapsing-remitting MS and 3 had secondary progressive MS. Peripheral blood TCR-beta repertoires from patients with HTLV-I-associated myelopathy (HAM/TSP), patients with multiple sclerosis, and healthy controls were compared in the study using UMI-based sequencing. The cohort included some 66 subjects: approximately 14 with HAM/TSP, roughly 34 with multiple sclerosis, and around 20 healthy controls. Longitudinal HAM/TSP donors and healthy donors each had 3 time-points at intervals of about 3-45 months. The 95 to 120 TCR-beta libraries covered PBMC samples along with longitudinal samples, technical triplicates, and paired sorted CD4+ and CD8+ T-cell subsets. Study-level results and caveats: TCR clonal expansion was greatest in HAM/TSP patients and smallest in MS patients, who ranked below even healthy controls. No identical CDR3 amino acid sequences were shared among expanded clones across subjects, suggesting private TCR-beta repertoires in all groups. The MS cluster was not associated with any clinical or MRI features, and the authors stated that larger cohorts are needed. In a phylogenetic analysis, the repertoires of 18 out of 34 MS patients fell into a single cluster of related CDR3 sequences, pointing to a possible signature at the repertoire level.

The label giving this sample's time point can be read as: longitudinal time-point 3. For the unsorted PBMC libraries, 2 million PBMCs were stored in RNAlater at -80 degrees C until RNA extraction and were used to generate the libraries. The multiple sclerosis patients were enrolled in a US clinical protocol that evaluated disease progression with magnetic resonance imaging. PBMCs were separated from peripheral blood using Ficoll-Hypaque density gradient centrifugation and then cryopreserved in liquid nitrogen. This clonotype was counted at least ten times. Its antigen specificity is not known. No much larger clonotype is one base removed from it; base qualities were not supplied. Between the V and J ends, shortened by 5 bases and 2 bases respectively, the junction contains 14 bases. The CDR3 goes from the cysteine to the phenylalanine over 15 residues. Only the CDR3 region is kept as DNA, spanning 45 bases read in frame from base 1.

cDNA was synthesized by template-switch 5'RACE using a primer carrying a 10-nucleotide random unique molecular identifier by which each TCR transcript was tagged. Every sequencing run yielded over 190 million TCR-beta sequences covering 15-18 subjects. Total RNA was extracted with the RNeasy kit. The KAPA Real-time Library Amplification kit was used to amplify TCR-beta VDJ regions with primers for the TCR constant region and the 5'RACE anchor. A first PCR added sample indexes and Illumina adaptors, and a second PCR then raised library yield. After purification with Ampure beads, the TCR product of roughly 650 bp was size-selected on a 2% E-gel SizeSelection system. Before pooling, library quality was checked on a Bioanalyzer, concentration was measured with Qubit, and libraries were quantified with the Kapa Library Quantification kit. Paired-end 2 x 150 bp sequencing of the libraries was performed on an Illumina HiSeq 2500. To increase sequence diversity, roughly 24-31% phiX was spiked into each library pool. The study's own analysis went as follows. The UMI-based MiGEC pipeline processed quality-filtered reads and removed over 80% of raw TCR sequences during error correction. VDJ genes were aligned to IMGT germline references, and each clonotype was defined by a unique CDR3 amino acid sequence together with V-J genes. VDJtools evaluated clonal expansion, Shannon diversity and CDR3 relatedness (CalcPairwiseDistances, ClusterSamples); CLCbio workbench built phylogenetic trees. Clones with at least 8 unique UMIs were defined as expanded, with this threshold being based on coefficient-of-variation modelling across technical triplicates. TCRdb trimmed the raw reads at Q25, called clones with MiXCR and kept productive beta chains. One record per CDR3 amino acid sequence lists the most common genes and DNA. These V and J calls originate from TCRdb's pipeline instead of the authors' own analysis. For this sample there are approximately 89,000 distinct CDR3 sequences; 3.5% to 5.5% appear just once. The ten largest clones capture less than 7.5% of the sample.

Recombination connected TRBV12-3 or TRBV12-4 to TRBJ2-3; the D gene cannot be named for sure. The specimen sequenced was PBMCs. The clonotype was recovered from a woman aged 55-75 years with multiple sclerosis. The CDR3 region: CASSPRQTNTDTQYF. The DNA sequence is given as TGTGCCAGCAGTCCGCGGCAAACGAACACAGATACGCAGTATTTT.